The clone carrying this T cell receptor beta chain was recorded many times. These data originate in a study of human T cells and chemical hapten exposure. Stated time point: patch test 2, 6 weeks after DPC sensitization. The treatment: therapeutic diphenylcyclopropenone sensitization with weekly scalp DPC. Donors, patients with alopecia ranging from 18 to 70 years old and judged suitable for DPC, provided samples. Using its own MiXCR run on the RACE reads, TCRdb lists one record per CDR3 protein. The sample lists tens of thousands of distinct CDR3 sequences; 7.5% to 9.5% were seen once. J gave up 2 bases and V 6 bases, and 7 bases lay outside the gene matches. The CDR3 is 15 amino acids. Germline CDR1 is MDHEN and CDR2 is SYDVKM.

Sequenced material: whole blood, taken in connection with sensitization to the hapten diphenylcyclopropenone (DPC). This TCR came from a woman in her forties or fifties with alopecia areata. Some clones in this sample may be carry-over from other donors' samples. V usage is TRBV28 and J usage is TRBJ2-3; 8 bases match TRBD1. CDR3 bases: TGTGCCAGCAGCTATACAGGGGGTAACACAGATACGCAGTATTTT. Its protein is CASSYTGGNTDTQYF.